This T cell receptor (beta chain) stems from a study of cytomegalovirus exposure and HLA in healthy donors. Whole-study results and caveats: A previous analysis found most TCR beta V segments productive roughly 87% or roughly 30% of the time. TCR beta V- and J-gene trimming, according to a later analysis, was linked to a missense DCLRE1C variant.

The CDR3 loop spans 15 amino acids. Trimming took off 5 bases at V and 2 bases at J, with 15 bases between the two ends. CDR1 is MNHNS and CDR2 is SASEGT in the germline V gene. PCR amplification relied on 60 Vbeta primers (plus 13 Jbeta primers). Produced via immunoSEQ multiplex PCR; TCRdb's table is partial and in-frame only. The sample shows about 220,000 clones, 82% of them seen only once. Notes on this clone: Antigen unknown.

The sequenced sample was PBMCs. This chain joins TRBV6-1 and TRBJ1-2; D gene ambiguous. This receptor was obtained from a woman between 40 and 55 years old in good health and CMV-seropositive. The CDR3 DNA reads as TGTGCCAGCAGTCAGAACGTAGGAGGCAACTATGGCTACACCTTC. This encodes CASSQNVGGNYGYTF.